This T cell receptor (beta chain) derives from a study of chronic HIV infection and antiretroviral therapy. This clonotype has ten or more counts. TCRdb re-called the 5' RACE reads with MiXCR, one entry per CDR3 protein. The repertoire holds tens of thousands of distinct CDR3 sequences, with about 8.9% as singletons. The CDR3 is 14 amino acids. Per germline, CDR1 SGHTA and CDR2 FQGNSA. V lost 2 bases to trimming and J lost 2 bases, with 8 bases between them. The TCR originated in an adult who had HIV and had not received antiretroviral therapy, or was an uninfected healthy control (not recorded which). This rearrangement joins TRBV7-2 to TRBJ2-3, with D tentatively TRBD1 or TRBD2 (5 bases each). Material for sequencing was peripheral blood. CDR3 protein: CASSLMGVTDTQYF. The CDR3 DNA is TGTGCCAGCAGCTTAATGGGGGTCACAGATACGCAGTATTTT.